Given below is one T cell receptor beta chain in context. Germline V gene lookup returns CDR1 SGHRS and CDR2 YFSETQ. The CDR3 sequence is 18 residues long. J gave up 2 bases and V 4 bases, and 10 bases lay outside the gene matches. This entry is derived from a study of shared clonotypes between healthy human individuals. Naive CD8 cells comprised CD45RO-negative, CCR7-positively selected cells, excluding terminally differentiated effector memory CD45RA+ cells. Profiling relied on immunoSEQ multiplex PCR, and the TCRdb table lists in-frame clones only, not all of them. The profile shows about 2.1 million clones, 90% to 95% of them singletons.

The material sequenced was naive CD8+ T cells from PBMCs. This TCR was sampled from a young man in good health. Some clones in this sample may be carry-over from other donors' samples. The chain is built from TRBV5-1 and TRBJ2-6, with 9 bases matching TRBD1. The CDR3 loop reads CASSPVGQGSPGANVLTF. In DNA form, the CDR3 reads TGCGCCAGCAGCCCGGTGGGACAGGGAAGTCCTGGGGCCAACGTCCTGACTTTC.